These 5 T cell receptor beta chains were sequenced from one sample in a study of cytomegalovirus exposure and HLA in healthy donors. Use of 60 Vbeta and 13 Jbeta primers characterized the PCR. Produced via immunoSEQ multiplex PCR; TCRdb's table is partial and in-frame only. The sample holds more than 90,000 clones; roughly 70% are singletons and the top ten take more than 9%. Sequencing was performed on PBMCs. All receptors come from a woman in her forties or fifties in good health and CMV-seropositive.

This clone showed up just a few times. The rearrangement joins TRBV18 to TRBJ1-1, with D hard to call. CDR1 is KGHSH, CDR2 LQKENI, per germline. Trimming removed 0 bases from V and 8 bases from J, with 7 bases in between. This CDR3 comprises 12 residues. The CDR3, as DNA: TGTGCCAGCTCACCACCGGTCGGGGAAGCTTTCTTT. It specifies CASSPPVGEAFF.

This clone has a single count. J is TRBJ2-1 and V is TRBV10-3; TRBD2 aligns across 15 bases. V gave up 2 bases and J gave up 8 bases; unmatched junction bases: 7. This CDR3 is built from 17 residues. Germline CDR1 ENHRY, CDR2 SYGVKD. CDR3 in amino acids: CAISEGLAGGPRDEQFF. The CDR3 DNA reads as TGTGCCATCAGTGAGGGACTAGCGGGAGGGCCACGGGATGAGCAGTTCTTC.

The chain is built from TRBV7-2 and TRBJ1-1; D may be TRBD1 (5 bases). The CDR3 has 15 amino acids. V was shortened by 1 base and J by 4 bases, with 13 bases between the two germline ends. Looked up from germline, CDR1 is SGHTA and CDR2 is FQGNSA. CDR3 DNA sequence: TGTGCCAGCAGCTTAGGTGTCTGGGGCTCCACTGAAGCTTTCTTT. Protein: CASSLGVWGSTEAFF.

The chain has TRBV19 and TRBJ1-2; possibly TRBD1 for D (5 bases). CDR3 length equals 15 residues. In germline, CDR1 is LNHDA, CDR2 SQIVND (reference sequence). Trimming stripped 3 bases from V and 8 bases from J, with 19 bases between. Here the CDR3 reads CASSIGFSPGGGYTF. In DNA form, the CDR3 reads TGTGCCAGTAGTATTGGATTTTCCCCCGGGGGGGGCTACACCTTC.

The V and J genes are TRBV5-4 and TRBJ2-1; 16 bases agree with TRBD2. This CDR3 is built from 16 residues. Germline values: CDR1 SGHNT, CDR2 YYREEE (reference sequence). The ends lost 4 bases at V and 9 bases at J; junction bases unmatched: 7. The DNA of the CDR3 is TGTGCCAGCAGCCACGGCGGGACTAGCGGGAGGGTTGAGCAGTTCTTC. Protein: CASSHGGTSGRVEQFF.